These 17 T cell receptor beta chains share one sample of origin, sequenced in a study of identical twins. TCRdb called the 5' RACE reads again in MiXCR, with one record for every CDR3 protein. The data contain a few hundred thousand distinct CDR3 sequences, approximately 8.3% of them singletons. These data are also associated with another study on yellow fever vaccine responses in identical twins.

Sequencing used CD8+ T cells sorted from blood. The receptor set was obtained from a woman in her late teens or twenties in good health.

Only a few counts were recorded for this clonotype. The V gene is TRBV9, the J gene TRBJ1-2, with TRBD1 matching 10 bases. This CDR3 comprises 19 residues. Germline trimming cut 3 bases from V and 5 bases from J; bases unmatched to any gene: 19. The germline V gene encodes CDR1 SGDLS and CDR2 YYNGEE. CDR3 coding DNA: TGTGCCAGCAGCGCCACGACCCTCCTTAGACAGGGGGCATGGTATGGCTACACCTTC. This codes for CASSATTLLRQGAWYGYTF.

The DNA of the CDR3 is TGTGCCAGCAGTCTCAACCCACCTCCGACAGGGGAGTACACAGATACGCAGTATTTT. It is translated as CASSLNPPPTGEYTDTQYF. The V and J genes are TRBV6-2 or TRBV6-3 and TRBJ2-3; 8 nucleotides match TRBD1. J was trimmed by 2 bases and V by 5 bases; bases with no gene match: 18. Germline CDR1 is MNHEY and CDR2 is SVGEGT. The CDR3 is made up of 19 amino acids.

The rearrangement joins TRBV7-9 to TRBJ2-1; no clear D gene. The CDR3 extends over 16 amino acids. V dropped 4 bases and J dropped 0 bases, with 13 bases sitting between them. The germline V gene encodes CDR1 SEHNR and CDR2 FQNEAQ (reference sequence). CDR3 DNA: TGTGCCAGCAGCTCGAATCGCAGGAGCTCCTACAATGAGCAGTTCTTC. It yields the protein CASSSNRRSSYNEQFF.

This clonotype was seen a few times. This chain links TRBV11-2 with TRBJ2-5, with 7 bases aligning to TRBD1. Germline trimming cut 6 bases from V and 2 bases from J; bases unmatched to any gene: 9. This CDR3 is 15 amino acids long. Per the germline V gene, CDR1 is SGHAT and CDR2 is FQNNGV. CDR3 in DNA: TGTGCCAGCAGTGTTACTCCGGGACAGCAAGAGACCCAGTACTTC. This gives the protein CASSVTPGQQETQYF.

Many counts were recorded for this clonotype. CDR3 amino acids: CASSQDRVSGSFEQYF. CDR3 bases: TGCGCCAGCAGCCAAGATCGGGTTAGCGGGAGTTTCGAGCAGTACTTC. The gene calls are TRBV4-3 and TRBJ2-7; TRBD2 matches 9 bases. With V trimmed by 0 bases and J by 6 bases, 9 bases remained unmatched. Germline assignment: CDR1 LGHNA and CDR2 YSLEER. This CDR3 is 16 amino acids long.

This rearrangement joins TRBV28 to TRBJ2-5, with a possible D match to TRBD1 (6 bases). Trimming removed 7 bases at V and 6 bases at J, with 12 bases between. Germline loops: CDR1 MDHEN, CDR2 SYDVKM. The CDR3 is made up of 12 amino acids. The CDR3 sequence: CASKGHGQTQYF. The CDR3 nucleotides read TGTGCCAGCAAGGGACATGGGCAGACCCAGTACTTC.

The genes are TRBV3-1 and TRBJ2-7; D possibly corresponds to TRBD2 (5 bases). Trimming shortened V by 3 bases and J by 2 bases, and 14 bases separated the two germline ends. The V gene's germline CDR1 is LGHDT and CDR2 YNNKEL (reference sequence). The CDR3 loop spans 15 amino acids. CDR3: CASSHEGWRPYEQYF. CDR3 DNA: TGTGCCAGCAGCCACGAGGGATGGCGACCCTACGAGCAGTACTTC.

This clonotype was picked up a small number of times. The chain joins TRBV5-1 to TRBJ1-3; 7 nucleotides line up with TRBD1. Germline V lookup: CDR1 SGHRS, CDR2 YFSETQ. The CDR3 sequence is 15 residues long. The trim removed 4 bases at V and 4 bases at J, leaving 8 bases unmatched. CDR3 loop: CASSLLPGQGNTIYF. CDR3 nucleotide sequence: TGCGCCAGCAGCCTCTTACCGGGACAGGGAAACACCATATATTTT.

The table lists this clonotype with a few counts. The rearrangement joins TRBV29-1 to TRBJ2-2, with D maybe TRBD2 (6 bases). Germline lookup yields CDR1 SQVTM and CDR2 ANQGSEA. V lost 4 bases, J lost 2 bases, and 17 bases lay in between. This CDR3 contains 16 residues. The CDR3 sequence: CSVGRTIHQNTGELFF. CDR3 bases: TGCAGCGTTGGTCGGACTATCCATCAAAACACCGGGGAGCTGTTTTTT.

This clonotype occurred once. The chain couples TRBV7-3 to TRBJ2-3; 10 bases match TRBD2. The germline CDR1 and CDR2 sequences are SGHTA and FQGTGA. The CDR3 extends over 18 amino acids. The DNA for the CDR3 is TGTACCATCAGCCGAACTAGCGGGGAAGAATGGGGCACAGATACGCAGTATTTT. It is translated as CTISRTSGEEWGTDTQYF.

The J gene is TRBJ2-7, the V gene TRBV12-3 or TRBV12-4, with a tentative D call TRBD1 (6 bases). There are 12 residues in the CDR3. Trimming stripped 6 bases from V and 5 bases from J, with 11 bases between. The CDR3 coding sequence is TGTGCCAGCAGCCAGAACAGGGACGAGCAGTACTTC. This gives the protein CASSQNRDEQYF.

This clonotype was found many times. The rearrangement uses TRBV7-2 and TRBJ2-7, with D perhaps assigned TRBD1 or TRBD2 (6 bases each). Germline V CDR1 and CDR2: SGHTA, FQGNSA. V lost 3 bases and J lost 3, with 12 bases in between. The CDR3 is made up of 14 amino acids. The CDR3 spells CASSFEGGGYEQYF. DNA of the CDR3: TGTGCCAGCAGCTTTGAGGGGGGCGGCTACGAGCAGTACTTC.

This clonotype was observed a few times. This chain links TRBV12-3 or TRBV12-4 with TRBJ1-4; D is undetermined. Trimming took 6 bases from V and 8 from J, leaving 16 bases between them. This CDR3 region has 14 residues. The DNA for the CDR3 is TGTGCCAGCAGCCTAAATCTAGATCGGGAAAAACTGTTTTTT. As protein: CASSLNLDREKLFF.

This clonotype was recorded many times. The gene calls are TRBV12-3 or TRBV12-4 and TRBJ2-3; tentatively, D is TRBD2 (5 bases). This CDR3 is built from 13 residues. Trimming removed 2 bases from V and 7 bases from J, with 10 bases in between. The DNA for the CDR3 is TGTGCCAGCAGTTTAATATCGGGATATACGCAGTATTTT. This encodes CASSLISGYTQYF.

The rearrangement uses TRBV24-1 and TRBJ2-2; 10 nucleotides match TRBD2. The CDR3 contains 16 residues. Germline CDR1 is KGHDR and CDR2 is SFDVKD. Germline trimming cut 5 bases from V and 5 bases from J; bases unmatched to any gene: 7. CDR3 sequence: CATSASGGAWTGELFF. Here the CDR3 DNA reads TGTGCCACCAGTGCGAGCGGGGGGGCTTGGACCGGGGAGCTGTTTTTT.

This clonotype was counted a few times. The genes are TRBV5-6 and TRBJ2-7, with TRBD1 as a possible D gene (6 bases). There are 17 residues in the CDR3. CDR1 is SGHDT and CDR2 is YYEEEE in the germline V gene. Trimming took 1 base from V and 0 from J, leaving 17 bases between them. CDR3 DNA: TGTGCCAGCAGCTTGAGCAGGGGCCCGTTCCTCTCCTACGAGCAGTACTTC. Protein: CASSLSRGPFLSYEQYF.

V gene TRBV27 combines with J gene TRBJ2-3; TRBD2 agrees at 8 bases. Per the germline V gene, CDR1 is MNHEY and CDR2 is SMNVEV (reference sequence). Losses at the gene ends were 2 bases for V and 2 bases for J; bases not matched to a gene: 3. The CDR3 totals 15 residues. CDR3 region: CASSLGGRYTDTQYF. In DNA, the CDR3 is TGTGCCAGCAGTTTAGGCGGGAGGTACACAGATACGCAGTATTTT.